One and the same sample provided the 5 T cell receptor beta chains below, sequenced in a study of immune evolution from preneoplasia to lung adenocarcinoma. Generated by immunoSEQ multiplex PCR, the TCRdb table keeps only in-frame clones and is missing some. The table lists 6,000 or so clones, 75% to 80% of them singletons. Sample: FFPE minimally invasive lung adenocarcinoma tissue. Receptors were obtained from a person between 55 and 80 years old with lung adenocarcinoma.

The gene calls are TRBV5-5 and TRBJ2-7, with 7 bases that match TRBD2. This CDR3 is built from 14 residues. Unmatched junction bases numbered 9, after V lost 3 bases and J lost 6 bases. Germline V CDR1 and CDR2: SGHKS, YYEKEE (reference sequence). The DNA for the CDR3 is TGTGCCAGCAGCTCATCCGGGAGCGGGGTCGAGCAGTACTTC. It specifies CASSSSGSGVEQYF.

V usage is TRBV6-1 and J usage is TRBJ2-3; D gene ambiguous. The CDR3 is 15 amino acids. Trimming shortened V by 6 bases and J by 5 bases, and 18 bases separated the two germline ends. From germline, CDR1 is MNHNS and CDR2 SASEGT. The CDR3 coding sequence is TGTGCCAGCAGAAATGATTTTCTGATGGAAGATACGCAGTATTTT. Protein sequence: CASRNDFLMEDTQYF.

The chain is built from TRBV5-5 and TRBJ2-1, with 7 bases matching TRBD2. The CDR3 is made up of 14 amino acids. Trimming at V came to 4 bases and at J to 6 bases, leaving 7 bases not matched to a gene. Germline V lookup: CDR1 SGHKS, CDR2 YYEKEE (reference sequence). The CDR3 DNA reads TGTGCCAGCAGCGAGGGACTAAGCCTCAATGAGCAGTTCTTC. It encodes CASSEGLSLNEQFF.

The CDR3 reads CASSLGQRGGSGETQYF. CDR3 nucleotide sequence: TGTGCCAGCAGCTTGGGGCAGCGGGGGGGCTCTGGGGAGACCCAGTACTTC. This chain links TRBV5-4 with TRBJ2-5; 10 nucleotides match TRBD2. Germline CDR1 and CDR2: SGHNT and YYREEE (reference sequence). CDR3 length equals 17 residues. Unmatched junction bases numbered 10, after V lost 0 bases and J lost 5 bases.

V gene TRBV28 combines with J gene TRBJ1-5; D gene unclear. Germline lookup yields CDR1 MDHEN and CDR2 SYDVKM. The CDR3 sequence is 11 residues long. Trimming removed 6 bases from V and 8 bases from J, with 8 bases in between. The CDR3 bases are TGTGCCAGCAGCCGGTATGAGCCCCAGCATTTT. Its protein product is CASSRYEPQHF.